This T cell receptor (beta chain) was identified during a study of shared clonotypes between healthy human individuals. Every donor was a Caucasian adult from Nashville, Tennessee. From CD4+ cells came CD45RA+ naive and CD45RA-negative memory subsets. The CDR3 covers 15 residues. The germline V gene has CDR1 SGHTA and CDR2 FQGNSA. Trimming shortened V by 3 bases and J by 6 bases, and 15 bases separated the two germline ends. When replicate PCRs were run on sorted subsets, they used 150 to 200 ng DNA, roughly 30,000 T cell genomes. How the authors handled the data: ImmunoSEQ output held junction-only sequences without quality scores, so filtering differed. Here immunoSEQ multiplex PCR was the method, and the copy in TCRdb shows in-frame clones only, minus some. V, J and clone size were drawn from that table, and D and trimming were deduced from the DNA. The sample includes roughly 2.2 million clones, approximately 90% of them seen just once.

Sequencing was carried out using naive CD4+ T cells from PBMCs. Subset given: CD45RA+ positively selected. The sequence derives from a man between 18 and 29 years old in good health. Some clones in this sample may be carry-over from other donors' samples. The chain uses TRBV7-2 and TRBJ2-4; possibly TRBD1 for D (5 bases). CDR3 DNA: TGTGCCAGCAGCTTGATACAGGTTTACGGAAACATTCAGTACTTC. Its translation is CASSLIQVYGNIQYF.